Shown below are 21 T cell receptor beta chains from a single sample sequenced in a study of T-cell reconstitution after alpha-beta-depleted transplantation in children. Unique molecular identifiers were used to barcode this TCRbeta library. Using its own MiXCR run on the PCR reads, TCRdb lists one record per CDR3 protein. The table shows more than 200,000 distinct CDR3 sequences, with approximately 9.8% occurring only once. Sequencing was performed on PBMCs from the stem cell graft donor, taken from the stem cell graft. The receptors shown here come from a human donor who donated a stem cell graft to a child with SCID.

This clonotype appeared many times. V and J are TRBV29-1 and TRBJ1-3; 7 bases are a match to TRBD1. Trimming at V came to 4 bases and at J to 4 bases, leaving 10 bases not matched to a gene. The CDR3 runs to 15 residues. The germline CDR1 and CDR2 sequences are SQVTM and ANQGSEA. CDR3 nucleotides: TGCAGCGTTGGAGAGGGTTCGACAGGGGGAAACACCATATATTTT. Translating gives CSVGEGSTGGNTIYF.

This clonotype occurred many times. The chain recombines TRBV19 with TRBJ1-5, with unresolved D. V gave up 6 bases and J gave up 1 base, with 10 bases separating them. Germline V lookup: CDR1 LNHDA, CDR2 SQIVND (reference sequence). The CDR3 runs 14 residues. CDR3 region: CASSLDISNQPQHF. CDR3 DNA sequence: TGTGCCAGTAGCCTTGACATCAGCAATCAGCCCCAGCATTTT.

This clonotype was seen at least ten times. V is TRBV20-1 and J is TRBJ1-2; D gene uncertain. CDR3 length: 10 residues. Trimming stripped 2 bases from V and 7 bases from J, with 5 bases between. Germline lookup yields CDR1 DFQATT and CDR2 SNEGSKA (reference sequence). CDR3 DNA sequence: TGCAGTGCTAGAAACAGTGGCTACACCTTC. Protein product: CSARNSGYTF.

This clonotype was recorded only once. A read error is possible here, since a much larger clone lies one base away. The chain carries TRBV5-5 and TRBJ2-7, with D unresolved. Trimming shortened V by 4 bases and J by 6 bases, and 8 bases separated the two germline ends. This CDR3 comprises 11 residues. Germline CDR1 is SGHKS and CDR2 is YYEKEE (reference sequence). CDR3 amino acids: CASSRVFEQYF. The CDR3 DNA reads TGTGCCAGCAGCCGGGTCTTCGAGCAGTACTTC.

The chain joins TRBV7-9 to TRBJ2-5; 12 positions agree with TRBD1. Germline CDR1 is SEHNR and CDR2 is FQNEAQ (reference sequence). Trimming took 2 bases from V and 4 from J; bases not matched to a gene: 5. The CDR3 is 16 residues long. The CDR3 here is CASSLPRDRGRETQYF. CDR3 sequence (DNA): TGTGCCAGCAGCTTACCACGGGACAGGGGGCGAGAGACCCAGTACTTC. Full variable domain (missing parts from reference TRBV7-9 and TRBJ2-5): DTGVSQNPRHKITKRGQNVTFRCDPISEHNRLYWYRQTLGQGPEFLTYFQNEAQLEKSRLLSDRFSAERPKGSFSTLEIQRTEQGDSAMYLCASSLPRDRGRETQYFGPGTRLLVL.

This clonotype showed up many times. CDR3 sequence (DNA): TGTGCCAGCAGCTTAGATCCAGGGCTTTTTCAAATCCTCCACTTT. Amino acids: CASSLDPGLFQILHF. The chain combines TRBV11-2 with TRBJ1-6; D might be TRBD1 (5 bases). This CDR3 is 15 amino acids long. The V end lost 0 bases, the J end lost 15 bases, and 18 bases lay between the germline ends. In germline, CDR1 is SGHAT, CDR2 FQNNGV.

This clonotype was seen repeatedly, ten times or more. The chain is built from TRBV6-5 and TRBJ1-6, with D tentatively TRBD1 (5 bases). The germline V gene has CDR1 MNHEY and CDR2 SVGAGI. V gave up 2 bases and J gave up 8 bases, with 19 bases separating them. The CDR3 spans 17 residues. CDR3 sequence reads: CASSYGGAKVKDSPLHF. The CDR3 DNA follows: TGTGCCAGCAGTTACGGAGGGGCGAAAGTTAAGGATTCACCCCTCCACTTT.

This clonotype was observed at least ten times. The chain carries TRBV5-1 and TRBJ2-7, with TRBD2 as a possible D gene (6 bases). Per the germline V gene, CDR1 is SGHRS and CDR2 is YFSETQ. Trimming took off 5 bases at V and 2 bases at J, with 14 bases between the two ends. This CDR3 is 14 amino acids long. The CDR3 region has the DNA TGCGCCAGCAGTTACGGAGGGTCAGCCTACGAGCAGTACTTC. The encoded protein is CASSYGGSAYEQYF.

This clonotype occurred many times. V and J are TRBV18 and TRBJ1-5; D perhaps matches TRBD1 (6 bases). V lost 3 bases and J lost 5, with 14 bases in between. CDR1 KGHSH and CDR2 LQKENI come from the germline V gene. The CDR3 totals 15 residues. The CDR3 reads CASSPASGADQPQHF. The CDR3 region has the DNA TGTGCCAGCTCACCGGCGTCAGGGGCTGATCAGCCCCAGCATTTT.

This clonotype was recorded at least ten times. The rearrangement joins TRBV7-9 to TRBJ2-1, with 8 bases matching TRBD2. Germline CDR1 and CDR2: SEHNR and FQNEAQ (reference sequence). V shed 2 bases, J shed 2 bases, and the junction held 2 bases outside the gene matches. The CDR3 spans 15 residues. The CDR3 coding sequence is TGTGCCAGCAGCTTATACGGGGGGGCCTACAATGAGCAGTTCTTC. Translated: CASSLYGGAYNEQFF.

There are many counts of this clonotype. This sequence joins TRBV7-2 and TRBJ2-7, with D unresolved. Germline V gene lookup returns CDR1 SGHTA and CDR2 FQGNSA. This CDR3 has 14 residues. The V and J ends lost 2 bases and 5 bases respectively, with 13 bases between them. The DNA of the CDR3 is TGTGCCAGCAGCTTAAGTTACTCCACCCACGAGCAGTACTTC. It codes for CASSLSYSTHEQYF.

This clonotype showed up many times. CDR3 DNA sequence: TGTGCCAGCAGCCTTGGGCCGAGCGAGTCAGAGACCCAGTACTTC. Translating gives CASSLGPSESETQYF. The genes are TRBV3-1 and TRBJ2-5; D unclear. The V gene's germline CDR1 is LGHDT and CDR2 YNNKEL (reference sequence). The CDR3 loop spans 15 amino acids. Trimming removed 4 bases from V and 4 bases from J, with 16 bases in between.

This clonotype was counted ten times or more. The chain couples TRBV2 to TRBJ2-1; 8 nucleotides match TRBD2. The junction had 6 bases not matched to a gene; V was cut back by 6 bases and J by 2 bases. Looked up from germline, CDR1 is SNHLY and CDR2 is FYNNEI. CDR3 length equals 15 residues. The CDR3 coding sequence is TGTGCCAGCAGATCCGGGACTAGGGCCTACAATGAGCAGTTCTTC. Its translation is CASRSGTRAYNEQFF. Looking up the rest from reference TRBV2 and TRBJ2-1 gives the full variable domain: EPEVTQTPSHQVTQMGQEVILRCVPISNHLYFYWYRQILGQKVEFLVSFYNNEISEKSEIFDDQFSVERPDGSNFTLKIRSTKLEDSAMYFCASRSGTRAYNEQFFGPGTRLTVL.

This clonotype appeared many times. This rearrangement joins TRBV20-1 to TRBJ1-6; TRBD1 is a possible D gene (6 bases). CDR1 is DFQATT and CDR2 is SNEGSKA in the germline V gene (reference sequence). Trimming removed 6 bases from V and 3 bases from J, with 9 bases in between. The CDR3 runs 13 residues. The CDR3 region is CSAPDSYNSPLHF. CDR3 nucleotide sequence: TGCAGTGCCCCGGACAGCTATAATTCACCCCTCCACTTT.

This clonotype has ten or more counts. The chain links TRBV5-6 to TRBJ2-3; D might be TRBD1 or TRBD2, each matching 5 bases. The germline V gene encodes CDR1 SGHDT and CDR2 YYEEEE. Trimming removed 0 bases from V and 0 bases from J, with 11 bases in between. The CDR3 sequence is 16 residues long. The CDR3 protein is CASSLARGPSTDTQYF. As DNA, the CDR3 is TGTGCCAGCAGCTTGGCGAGGGGACCTAGCACAGATACGCAGTATTTT.

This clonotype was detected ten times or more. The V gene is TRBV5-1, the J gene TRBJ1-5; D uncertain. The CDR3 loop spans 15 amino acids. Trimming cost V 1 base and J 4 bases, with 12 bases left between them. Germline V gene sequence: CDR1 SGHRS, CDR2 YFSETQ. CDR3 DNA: TGCGCCAGCAGCTTGATTAGCGGCTCTAATCAGCCCCAGCATTTT. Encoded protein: CASSLISGSNQPQHF. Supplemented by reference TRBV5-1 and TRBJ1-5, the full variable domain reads KAGVTQTPRYLIKTRGQQVTLSCSPISGHRSVSWYQQTPGQGLQFLFEYFSETQRNKGNFPGRFSGRQFSNSRSEMNVSTLELGDSALYLCASSLISGSNQPQHFGDGTRLSIL.

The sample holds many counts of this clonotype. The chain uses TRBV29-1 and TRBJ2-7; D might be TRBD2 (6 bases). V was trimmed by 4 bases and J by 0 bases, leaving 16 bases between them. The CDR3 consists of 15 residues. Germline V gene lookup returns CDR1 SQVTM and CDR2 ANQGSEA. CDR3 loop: CSVARDSFSSYEQYF. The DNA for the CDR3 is TGCAGCGTTGCTAGGGACTCCTTCAGCTCCTACGAGCAGTACTTC.

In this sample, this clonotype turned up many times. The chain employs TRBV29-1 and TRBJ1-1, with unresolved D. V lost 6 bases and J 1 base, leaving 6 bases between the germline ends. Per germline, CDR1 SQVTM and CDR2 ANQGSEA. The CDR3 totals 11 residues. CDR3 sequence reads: CSVGRNTEAFF. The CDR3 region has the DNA TGCAGCGTAGGAAGGAACACTGAAGCTTTCTTT.

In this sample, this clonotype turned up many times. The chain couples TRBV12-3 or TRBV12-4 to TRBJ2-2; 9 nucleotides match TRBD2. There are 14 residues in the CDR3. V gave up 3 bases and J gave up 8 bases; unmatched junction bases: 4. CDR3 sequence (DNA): TGTGCCAGCAGTTTTCTAGCGGGGTCAGGGGAGCTGTTTTTT. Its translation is CASSFLAGSGELFF.

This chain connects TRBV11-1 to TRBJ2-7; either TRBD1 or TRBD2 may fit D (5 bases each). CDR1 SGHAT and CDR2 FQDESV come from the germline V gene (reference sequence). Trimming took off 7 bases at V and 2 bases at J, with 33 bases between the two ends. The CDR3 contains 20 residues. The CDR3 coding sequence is TGTGCCAGCATCCCATCCCCGGGACGGAAGACCCGGGTGAACACCTACGAGCAGTACTTC. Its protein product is CASIPSPGRKTRVNTYEQYF.

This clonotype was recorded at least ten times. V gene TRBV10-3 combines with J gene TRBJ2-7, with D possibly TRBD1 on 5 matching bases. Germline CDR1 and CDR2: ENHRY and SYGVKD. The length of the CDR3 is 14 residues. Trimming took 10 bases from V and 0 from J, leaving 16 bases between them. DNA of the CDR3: TGTGCCACCATGGGCGTGACAGTCTCCTACGAGCAGTACTTC. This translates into CATMGVTVSYEQYF.